Following are 3 T cell receptor beta chains from one sample sequenced in a study of shared clonotypes between healthy human individuals. Profiled with immunoSEQ multiplex PCR; TCRdb holds only in-frame clones, not every one. The table lists about 680,000 clones, around 73% of them singletons. The sample consisted of memory CD4+ T cells sorted from blood. Subset specified: CD45RA-negative fraction. These receptors came from a woman under 40 in good health.

On this clone: Within the sample, other DNA sequences also encode this same CDR3. The chain has TRBV11-2 and TRBJ2-2; possible D gene TRBD2, 6 bases. The V end was cut by 5 bases, the J end by 0 bases, with 13 bases between. This CDR3 is 16 amino acids long. Germline loops: CDR1 SGHAT, CDR2 FQNNGV. The chain's CDR3 is CASSKTGTSNTGELFF. DNA of the CDR3: TGTGCCAGCAGCAAAACGGGGACTTCGAACACCGGGGAGCTGTTTTTT. Complete variable domain (other parts from reference TRBV11-2 and TRBJ2-2): EAGVAQSPRYKIIEKRQSVAFWCNPISGHATLYWYQQILGQGPKLLIQFQNNGVVDDSQLPKDRFSAERLKGVDSTLKIQPAKLEDSAVYLCASSKTGTSNTGELFFGEGSRLTVL.

V and J are TRBV5-4 and TRBJ2-7; tentatively, D is TRBD1 (5 bases). The CDR3 loop spans 16 amino acids. Trimming removed 3 bases at V and 2 bases at J, with 18 bases between. Germline assignment: CDR1 SGHNT and CDR2 YYREEE (reference sequence). DNA for the CDR3: TGTGCCAGCAGCTCCGGTGGTGGTCAGGGCGCCTACGAGCAGTACTTC. Amino acid sequence: CASSSGGGQGAYEQYF.

The gene calls are TRBV28 and TRBJ2-2; a weak D match, TRBD1 (5 bases). CDR1 is MDHEN and CDR2 is SYDVKM in the germline V gene. The CDR3 covers 15 residues. Trimming stripped 3 bases from V and 1 base from J, with 9 bases between. CDR3: CASSLGQGNTGELFF. CDR3 DNA: TGTGCCAGCAGTTTGGGCCAGGGGAACACCGGGGAGCTGTTTTTT.